One and the same sample provided the 2 T cell receptor beta chains below, sequenced in a study of T cells after posttransplantation cyclophosphamide. The protocol was immunoSEQ multiplex PCR, while the TCRdb copy is restricted to in-frame clones and leaves out a portion. The sample records roughly 30,000 clones, under 95% being singletons. The naive gate required viable CD3+CD4+ or CD3+CD8+ cells with CCR7+CD45RA+CD45RO-CD95-CD27+CD28+ phenotype. Sequences were obtained from naive CD4+ T cells sorted from PBMCs. These receptors came from a woman between 55 and 75 years old in good health, CMV-negative, and a related stem cell transplant donor.

In its sample, this clone was seen a few times. This rearrangement joins TRBV4-1 to TRBJ2-7, with D possibly being TRBD2 (6 bases). Germline values: CDR1 MGHRA, CDR2 YSYEKL. V dropped 1 base and J dropped 3 bases, with 16 bases sitting between them. CDR3 length equals 16 residues. The CDR3 region has the DNA TGCGCCAGCAGCCAAGGGATAGCGGACTCGATCTACGAGCAGTACTTC. It codes for CASSQGIADSIYEQYF.

Remarks on this clone: Because the CDR3's place on the DNA is in doubt, the DNA is left out and the CDR3 is given as listed by TCRdb. The J gene is TRBJ2-3, the V gene TRBV7-5; whether TRBD2, the table's D call, matches the DNA was not checked. TRBV7-5 is noted as a pseudogene. The CDR3 spans 18 residues, counting both ends. The CDR3: CARSLVVASGSCADTQYF.